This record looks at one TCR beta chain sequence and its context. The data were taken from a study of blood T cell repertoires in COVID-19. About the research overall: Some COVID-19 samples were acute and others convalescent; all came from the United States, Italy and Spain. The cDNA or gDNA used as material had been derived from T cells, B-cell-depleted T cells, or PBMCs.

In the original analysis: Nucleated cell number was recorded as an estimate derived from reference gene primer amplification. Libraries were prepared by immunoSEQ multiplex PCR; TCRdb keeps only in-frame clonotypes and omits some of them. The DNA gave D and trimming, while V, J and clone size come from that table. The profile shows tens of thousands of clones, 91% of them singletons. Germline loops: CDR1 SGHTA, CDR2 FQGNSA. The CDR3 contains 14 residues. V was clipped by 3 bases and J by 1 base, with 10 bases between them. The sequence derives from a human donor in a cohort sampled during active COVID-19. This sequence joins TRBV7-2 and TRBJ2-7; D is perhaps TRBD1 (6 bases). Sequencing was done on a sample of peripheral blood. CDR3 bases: TGTGCCAGCAGCTTTTGGGACACTTCCTACGAGCAGTACTTC. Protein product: CASSFWDTSYEQYF.